This note documents a single T cell receptor (beta chain) sequence. Its target is unknown. Distinct nucleotide sequences in the sample also encode this CDR3. These data are taken from a study of shared clonotypes between healthy human individuals. Study-wide findings and caveats: For naive CD4 cells, 5% to 6.5% of clonotypes were shared across several donors. Rarefaction showed that sequencing of sorted subsets was incomplete (despite large depth).

This CDR3 is 13 amino acids long. The germline V and J ends were trimmed by 3 bases and 4 bases, with 6 bases remaining between them. Germline V gene sequence: CDR1 KGHSH, CDR2 LQKENI. Some clones are missing from TCRdb's copy, which holds only in-frame ones; the method was immunoSEQ multiplex PCR. The table shows 950,000 to 1,100,000 clones, with more than 75% occurring only once. Sequencing input: memory CD4+ T cells from PBMCs. The sample's subset: CD45RA-negative fraction. The TCR was taken from a young man in good health. Some clones in this sample may be carry-over from other donors' samples. V is TRBV18 and J is TRBJ2-2; D is possibly TRBD1 (5 bases). The CDR3 DNA is TGTGCCAGCTCACCCCAGGGCACCGGGGAGCTGTTTTTT. It translates to CASSPQGTGELFF. Full variable domain (remainder filled in from reference TRBV18 and TRBJ2-2): NAGVMQNPRHLVRRRGQEARLRCSPMKGHSHVYWYRQLPEEGLKFMVYLQKENIIDESGMPKERFSAEFPKEGPSILRIQQVVRGDSAAYFCASSPQGTGELFFGEGSRLTVL.